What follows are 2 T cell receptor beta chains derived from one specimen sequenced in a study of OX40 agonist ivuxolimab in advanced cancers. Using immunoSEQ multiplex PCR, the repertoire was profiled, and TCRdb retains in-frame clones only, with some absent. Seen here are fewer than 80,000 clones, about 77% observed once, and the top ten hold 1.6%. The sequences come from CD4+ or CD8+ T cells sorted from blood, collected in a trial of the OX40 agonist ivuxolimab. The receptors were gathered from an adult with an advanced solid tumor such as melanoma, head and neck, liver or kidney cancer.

As DNA, the CDR3 is TGTGCCAGCTCACCACGTCCTAGCGGGGCTGGAGAGACCCAGTACTTC. Translating gives CASSPRPSGAGETQYF. The chain uses TRBV18 and TRBJ2-5; 9 bases match TRBD2. This CDR3 contains 16 residues. The J segment lost 4 bases and the V segment lost 1 base, leaving 7 bases of the junction unmatched. Germline assignment: CDR1 KGHSH and CDR2 LQKENI.

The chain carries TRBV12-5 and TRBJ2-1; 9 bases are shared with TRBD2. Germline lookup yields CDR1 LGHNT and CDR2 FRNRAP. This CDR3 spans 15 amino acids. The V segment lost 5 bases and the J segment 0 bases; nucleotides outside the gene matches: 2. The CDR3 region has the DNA TGTGCTAGTGGTGCGGGGGGGAGCTCCTACAATGAGCAGTTCTTC. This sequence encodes CASGAGGSSYNEQFF.